This T cell receptor (beta chain) was sequenced during a study of regulatory T cells in long-lasting Graves disease. Study-wide points: New patients shared 966 public clonotypes, and persistent patients shared more, with under 3,000. TRBV28, TRBJ1-2 and TRBJ2-5 were favored in persistent disease. Patients with persistent Graves' had lower TCR diversity than newly diagnosed patients.

Noted time point: newly diagnosed GD, antithyroid drugs for less than 3 months. RNA isolated from PBMCs was used to make the TCR library. Through Arm-PCR of CDR3 regions and iRepertoire HTBI primers, TCR beta libraries were built. TCRdb called the multiplex PCR reads again in MiXCR, with one record for every CDR3 protein. The sample has 300,000 to 450,000 distinct CDR3 sequences; around 15% are singletons. This clonotype was seen at least ten times. Its antigen is currently unknown. The CDR3 consists of 13 residues. Trimming stripped 6 bases from V and 3 bases from J, with 13 bases between. Germline loops: CDR1 DFQATT, CDR2 SNEGSKA (reference sequence).

Sequences were derived from peripheral blood mononuclear cells (PBMCs), sampled at new diagnosis, from a patient treated with antithyroid drugs. This sequence joins TRBV20-1 and TRBJ2-3, with D perhaps given as TRBD1 or TRBD2 (6 bases each). The source of this sequence is a female donor with Graves disease. CDR3 coding DNA: TGCAGTGCCGGCGGAGGGGGGACAGATACGCAGTATTTT. Protein: CSAGGGGTDTQYF.